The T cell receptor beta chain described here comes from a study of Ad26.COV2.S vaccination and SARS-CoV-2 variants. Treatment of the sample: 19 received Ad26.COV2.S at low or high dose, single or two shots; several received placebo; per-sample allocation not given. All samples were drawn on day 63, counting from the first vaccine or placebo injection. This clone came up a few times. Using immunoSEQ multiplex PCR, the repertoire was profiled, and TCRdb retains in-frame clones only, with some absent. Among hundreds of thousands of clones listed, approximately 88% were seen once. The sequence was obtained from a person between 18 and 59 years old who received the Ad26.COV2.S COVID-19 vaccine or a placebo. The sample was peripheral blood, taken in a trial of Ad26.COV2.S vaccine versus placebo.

The CDR3 DNA reads TGTGCCAGCAGCACCATGTCCAGGGAAAGGACCCAGTACTTC. Its protein is CASSTMSRERTQYF. The V call is TRBV9, the J call TRBJ2-5; the D gene is possibly TRBD1 (5 bases). V gave up 4 bases and J gave up 7 bases, with 17 bases separating them. The CDR3 runs to 14 residues. Germline V CDR1 and CDR2: SGDLS, YYNGEE.